The 15 T cell receptor beta chains listed next were all sequenced from one sample in a study of blood T cell repertoires in COVID-19. This table comes from immunoSEQ multiplex PCR, and its TCRdb copy is limited to in-frame clones, with some not included. The data contain hundreds of thousands of clones, 70% to 90% of them singletons. Source material: peripheral blood. These receptors all stem from a woman aged 25 to 45 with acute or convalescent COVID-19.

This chain's CDR3 is CASSLVAALDNEQFF. The CDR3 coding sequence is TGCGCCAGCAGCTTGGTAGCGGCTTTAGACAATGAGCAGTTCTTC. V usage is TRBV5-1 and J usage is TRBJ2-1, with a weak D call TRBD2 (6 bases). CDR3 length: 15 amino acids. V lost 0 bases and J 5 bases, leaving 12 bases between the germline ends. CDR1 SGHRS and CDR2 YFSETQ come from the germline V gene.

The J gene is TRBJ2-6, the V gene TRBV5-4; the D gene is possibly TRBD1 (6 bases). Germline assignment: CDR1 SGHNT and CDR2 YYREEE (reference sequence). CDR3 length: 16 amino acids. Trimming left V 4 bases short and J 0 bases short, with 11 bases between. The CDR3 sequence: CASSPDSSSGANVLTF. CDR3 sequence (DNA): TGTGCCAGCAGCCCGGACAGTTCCTCTGGGGCCAACGTCCTGACTTTC.

CDR3 residues: CASSHATGNSPLHF. The CDR3 DNA sequence: TGTGCCAGCAGCCATGCGACAGGGAATTCACCCCTCCACTTT. This chain connects TRBV14 to TRBJ1-6; 7 positions match TRBD1. CDR3 length: 14 residues. With 3 bases clipped from V and 7 bases from J, the junction kept 3 bases outside the gene matches. Per the germline V gene, CDR1 is SGHDN and CDR2 is FVKESK.

V gene TRBV6-5 combines with J gene TRBJ1-5; 9 positions match TRBD1. CDR3 length: 14 amino acids. CDR1 is MNHEY, CDR2 SVGAGI, per germline. Trimming cost V 7 bases and J 6 bases; bases outside gene matches: 7. This chain's CDR3 is CASTDRGSGQPQHF. CDR3 bases: TGTGCCAGCACCGACAGGGGGTCCGGTCAGCCCCAGCATTTT.

The chain uses TRBV11-2 and TRBJ2-1, with 9 bases fitting TRBD2. The V gene end was trimmed by 5 bases and the J gene end by 5 bases; junction bases not matched to a gene: 13. Germline loops: CDR1 SGHAT, CDR2 FQNNGV. CDR3 length: 17 amino acids. The CDR3 region is CASSPKTGTSLNNEQFF. DNA for the CDR3: TGTGCCAGCAGCCCAAAGACCGGGACTAGCCTTAACAATGAGCAGTTCTTC.

This clone appeared a single time. V and J are TRBV29-1 and TRBJ1-1, with D perhaps matching TRBD1 (5 bases). Deletions cut 8 bases from V and 7 bases from J, with 20 bases between. The CDR3 runs to 13 residues. Germline V gene data show CDR1 as SQVTM and CDR2 as ANQGSEA. CDR3 DNA sequence: TGCAGCTCCCAGAAGGCGGGACCTTATGAAGCTTTCTTT. Its translation: CSSQKAGPYEAFF.

This chain uses TRBV18 with TRBJ1-4; a possible D gene is TRBD1 (6 bases). Trimming left V 6 bases short and J 2 bases short, with 13 bases between. The germline gives CDR1 KGHSH, CDR2 LQKENI. This CDR3 contains 15 residues. DNA for the CDR3: TGTGCCAGCTCCCACAGGGTGCGGACTAATGAAAAACTGTTTTTT. Its translation: CASSHRVRTNEKLFF.

The V and J genes are TRBV27 and TRBJ1-5; 7 bases align to TRBD1. Germline CDR1 reads MNHEY; CDR2 reads SMNVEV (reference sequence). The CDR3 runs 15 residues. Germline trimming cut 6 bases from V and 3 bases from J; bases unmatched to any gene: 8. CDR3 region: CASRPIGTANQPQHF. The CDR3 DNA follows: TGTGCCAGCAGGCCAATTGGGACAGCCAATCAGCCCCAGCATTTT.

The CDR3 protein is CASSQEGTGYNEQFF. DNA of the CDR3: TGCGCCAGCAGCCAAGAAGGGACAGGGTACAATGAGCAGTTCTTC. The chain carries TRBV4-3 and TRBJ2-1, with 9 bases fitting TRBD1. Germline V CDR1 and CDR2: LGHNA, YSLEER. The CDR3 is made up of 15 amino acids. V lost 0 bases, J lost 4 bases, and 1 base stayed unmatched.

The rearrangement joins TRBV7-9 to TRBJ2-1; TRBD2 matches at 15 bases. Germline values: CDR1 SEHNR, CDR2 FQNEAQ (reference sequence). V lost 5 bases and J lost 9; bases outside the gene matches: 11. This CDR3 is built from 17 residues. The CDR3 region has the DNA TGTGCCAGCAGCCCAGGGGGGGGACTAGCGGGAGGTCGTGAGCAGTTCTTC. Amino acids: CASSPGGGLAGGREQFF.

The chain has TRBV7-2 and TRBJ2-1; TRBD1 matches 7 bases. CDR3 size: 19 residues. Trimming removed 2 bases from V and 0 bases from J; junction bases left unmatched: 13. The V gene's germline CDR1 is SGHTA and CDR2 FQGNSA. Here the CDR3 reads CASSLFPFGQDSSYNEQFF. The DNA for the CDR3 is TGTGCCAGCAGCTTATTTCCATTTGGACAGGACAGCTCCTACAATGAGCAGTTCTTC.

This chain links TRBV5-1 with TRBJ2-7; 11 nucleotides match TRBD2. With 5 bases clipped from V and 4 bases from J, the junction kept 2 bases outside the gene matches. Germline V CDR1 and CDR2: SGHRS, YFSETQ. This CDR3 is built from 13 residues. The CDR3 nucleotides are TGCGCCAGCAGGGGGACTAGCGGTTACGAGCAGTACTTC. It specifies CASRGTSGYEQYF.

The rearrangement joins TRBV3-1 (or the pseudogene TRBV3-2) to TRBJ2-2; D possibly corresponds to TRBD2 (5 bases). V was trimmed by 4 bases and J by 0 bases, leaving 12 bases between them. CDR3 length: 16 residues. Germline loops: CDR1 LGHDT, CDR2 YNNKEL (reference sequence). CDR3 sequence: CASSPRRRPNTGELFF. CDR3 DNA sequence: TGTGCCAGCAGCCCCCGGCGGAGGCCGAACACCGGGGAGCTGTTTTTT.

The gene calls are TRBV30 and TRBJ2-7; TRBD2 agrees at 15 bases. CDR3 size: 18 residues. Germline V gene lookup returns CDR1 GTSNPN and CDR2 SVGIG (reference sequence). Unmatched junction bases numbered 13, after V lost 1 base and J lost 6 bases. CDR3 bases: TGTGCCTGGAGTGCCCCCGGACTAGCGGGAGGGATATTCGGCGAGCAGTACTTC. This sequence encodes CAWSAPGLAGGIFGEQYF. The entire variable domain, with the rest obtained from reference TRBV30 and TRBJ2-7, is as follows: SQTIHQWPATLVQPVGSPLSLECTVEGTSNPNLYWYRQAAGRGLQLLFYSVGIGQISSEVPQNLSASRPQDRQFILSSKKLLLSDSGFYLCAWSAPGLAGGIFGEQYFGPGTRLTVT.

This rearrangement joins TRBV5-6 to TRBJ1-5; 7 bases fit TRBD1. After removal of 4 bases from V and 6 bases from J, the junction contained 4 bases not matched to a gene. Germline CDR1 reads SGHDT; CDR2 reads YYEEEE. The CDR3 contains 13 residues. The CDR3, as DNA: TGTGCCAGCAGCAGAGACAGGGTTCAGCCCCAGCATTTT. Encoded protein: CASSRDRVQPQHF.